Presented here are 20 T cell receptor beta chains from one specimen sequenced in a study of Graves' ophthalmopathy and Graves' hyperthyroidism. RNA transcripts were the template, and TCR beta CDR3 regions were amplified from them. RT-PCR was first run with HTBI primers, then multiplex PCR in a second round. One entry per CDR3 protein, called by TCRdb with MiXCR from the multiplex PCR reads. The data contain about 14,000 distinct CDR3 sequences, 50% of them singletons. Sequencing input: peripheral blood. The receptors derive from a woman aged 25-40 years with Graves' ophthalmopathy.

Sample share makes this clonotype medium-sized (0.01 to 0.1%). The chain joins TRBV10-1 to TRBJ2-2, with a weak D call TRBD2 (6 bases). V was cut by 3 bases and J by 6 bases, with 17 bases left in between. CDR3 length equals 16 residues. Germline assignment: CDR1 WNHNN and CDR2 SYGVQD (reference sequence). The CDR3, as DNA: TGCGCCAGCAGTGAAATGGCTATCGGGAGTTCCGGGGAGCTGTTTTTT. This sequence encodes CASSEMAIGSSGELFF.

This clonotype was seen repeatedly, ten times or more. The chain joins TRBV11-2 to TRBJ2-1; 9 bases line up with TRBD1. This CDR3 comprises 17 residues. The germline gives CDR1 SGHAT, CDR2 FQNNGV. The trim removed 5 bases at V and 9 bases at J, leaving 17 bases unmatched. CDR3 sequence: CASSPRGAGQGEGEQFF. CDR3 in DNA: TGTGCCAGCAGCCCAAGAGGGGCGGGACAGGGTGAGGGTGAGCAGTTCTTC. Together with reference TRBV11-2 and TRBJ2-1, the CDR3 gives the full variable domain: EAGVAQSPRYKIIEKRQSVAFWCNPISGHATLYWYQQILGQGPKLLIQFQNNGVVDDSQLPKDRFSAERLKGVDSTLKIQPAKLEDSAVYLCASSPRGAGQGEGEQFFGPGTRLTVL.

CDR3 loop: CSVQTSGRAEEQFF. In DNA, the CDR3 is TGCAGCGTTCAAACTAGCGGGAGGGCTGAGGAGCAGTTCTTC. The rearrangement links TRBV29-1 to TRBJ2-1; 13 positions agree with TRBD2. The CDR3 contains 14 residues. V lost 5 bases and J lost 10; bases outside the gene matches: 8. Germline V CDR1 and CDR2: SQVTM, ANQGSEA.

Only a few counts were recorded for this clonotype. The J gene is TRBJ2-1, the V gene TRBV5-1; D is uncertain. The V end was cut by 0 bases, the J end by 1 base, with 14 bases between. Germline loops: CDR1 SGHRS, CDR2 YFSETQ. CDR3 length: 17 amino acids. CDR3 protein: CASSLASSGLSYNEQFF. CDR3 nucleotide sequence: TGCGCCAGCAGCTTGGCCAGCTCCGGGTTATCCTACAATGAGCAGTTCTTC.

This clonotype was counted only a few times. The chain carries TRBV11-2 and TRBJ2-7; D remains unclear. The CDR3 contains 11 residues. Trimming removed 5 bases from V and 7 bases from J, with 9 bases in between. Germline CDR1 reads SGHAT; CDR2 reads FQNNGV. As DNA, the CDR3 is TGTGCCAGCAGCACCGCTCGGGAGCAGTACTTC. Protein: CASSTAREQYF.

This clonotype is labeled medium-sized. V and J are TRBV7-2 and TRBJ2-5; no clear D gene. CDR3 length equals 14 residues. The germline V gene encodes CDR1 SGHTA and CDR2 FQGNSA. V was pared by 3 bases and J by 0 bases, with 8 bases between. In DNA, the CDR3 is TGTGCCAGCAGCTTTTGGAAGAACCAAGAGACCCAGTACTTC. It specifies CASSFWKNQETQYF.

This clonotype was seen more than once but under ten times. One junction end disagrees with the germline gene, perhaps due to a read error. This rearrangement joins TRBV7-7 to TRBJ2-3; perhaps TRBD1 as D (6 bases). Looked up from germline, CDR1 is SSHAT and CDR2 is FNYEAQ (reference sequence). The CDR3 runs to 13 residues. CDR3 amino acids: CASSPQGSDTQYF. CDR3 nucleotides: TGTGCTAGCAGCCCACAGGGATCGGATACGCAGTATTTT.

In this sample, this clonotype turned up many times. This chain uses TRBV7-9 with TRBJ2-7, with D perhaps being TRBD1 or TRBD2 (5 bases each). Germline CDR1 and CDR2: SEHNR and FQNEAQ (reference sequence). This CDR3 spans 12 amino acids. Trimming pared 6 bases from V and 3 bases from J, leaving 9 bases between. In DNA, the CDR3 is TGTGCCAGCAGTGGGGGTGGCTACGAGCAGTACGTC. Protein product: CASSGGGYEQYV.

Sample share makes this clonotype medium-sized (0.01 to 0.1%). V is TRBV7-9 and J is TRBJ1-1; D remains unclear. The CDR3 is 11 amino acids. Germline CDR1 reads SEHNR; CDR2 reads FQNEAQ (reference sequence). The V and J ends lost 4 bases and 5 bases respectively, with 5 bases between them. The CDR3 here is CASSSGTEAFF. The DNA of the CDR3 is TGTGCCAGCAGCTCGGGGACTGAAGCTTTCTTT.

The rearrangement joins TRBV7-8 to TRBJ2-7; possibly TRBD1 or TRBD2 for D (5 bases each). The V end was cut by 5 bases, the J end by 1 base, with 15 bases between. The CDR3 has 15 residues. CDR1 is SGHVS and CDR2 is FQNEAQ in the germline V gene. CDR3 region: CASSPRDGSSYEQYF. The CDR3 DNA sequence: TGTGCCAGCAGCCCCCGGGACGGAAGTTCCTACGAGCAGTACTTC.

This clonotype was counted a few times. The J gene is TRBJ2-1, the V gene TRBV28; 12 bases map to TRBD2. The germline V gene encodes CDR1 MDHEN and CDR2 SYDVKM. The CDR3 consists of 20 residues. Germline trimming cut 7 bases from V and 8 bases from J; bases unmatched to any gene: 24. DNA of the CDR3: TGTGCCAGCATTCCCTCCGGACTAGCGGGATTCAAGAGTCTTAAGGATGAGCAGTTCTTC. The encoded protein is CASIPSGLAGFKSLKDEQFF.

CDR3 region: CSASKLAGNNEQFF. In DNA form, the CDR3 reads TGCAGTGCCTCTAAACTAGCGGGAAACAATGAGCAGTTCTTC. The rearrangement links TRBV20-1 to TRBJ2-1; TRBD2 aligns across 10 bases. The CDR3 runs to 14 residues. V lost 6 bases to trimming and J lost 5 bases; unmatched junction nucleotides: 7. CDR1 is DFQATT and CDR2 is SNEGSKA in the germline V gene (reference sequence).

In the case of this clonotype: A much larger clone sits a single nucleotide away, making a read error possible. This CDR3 fails to terminate in the conserved phenylalanine or tryptophan, so it likely reflects a read error. The V call is TRBV29-1, the J call TRBJ1-1, with 7 bases that match TRBD1. CDR1 is SQVTM, CDR2 ANQGSEA, per germline. The J segment lost 1 base and the V segment lost 8 bases, leaving 7 bases of the junction unmatched. The CDR3 covers 13 residues. The CDR3 here is CSTYRGGNTEAFL. Here the CDR3 DNA reads TGCAGCACTTACAGGGGTGGGAACACTGAAGCTTTCCTT.

V and J are TRBV25-1 and TRBJ1-1, with D possibly TRBD1 on 6 matching bases. This CDR3 is 12 amino acids long. V was clipped by 4 bases and J by 8 bases, with 11 bases between them. Germline V CDR1 and CDR2: MGHDK, SYGVNS. CDR3 amino acids: CASSGGQREAFF. CDR3 DNA: TGTGCCAGCAGTGGAGGACAGCGAGAAGCTTTCTTT.

The V and J genes are TRBV6-1 and TRBJ1-1; TRBD1 is a possible D gene (6 bases). The CDR3 length is 15 residues. The V and J ends lost 8 bases and 5 bases respectively, with 21 bases between them. Germline CDR1 and CDR2: MNHNS and SASEGT. CDR3 DNA: TGTGCCAGCGAAGCTGCAGGACAGAGAGGGACTGAAGCTTTCTTT. This translates into CASEAAGQRGTEAFF.

This clonotype has just one count. V gene TRBV5-4 combines with J gene TRBJ2-7, with D possibly being TRBD1 or TRBD2 (6 bases each). V was pared by 3 bases and J by 9 bases, with 22 bases between. CDR3 size: 15 residues. In germline, CDR1 is SGHNT, CDR2 YYREEE (reference sequence). This CDR3 is CASSSGAGRSGGQYF. The CDR3, as DNA: TGTGCCAGCAGCTCGGGGGCGGGACGCTCCGGCGGGCAGTACTTC.

This clonotype was seen ten or more times. V usage is TRBV20-1 and J usage is TRBJ2-2; a weak D match, TRBD2 (5 bases). Germline lookup yields CDR1 DFQATT and CDR2 SNEGSKA (reference sequence). Between the trimmed V and J ends, which lost 3 bases and 6 bases, there was a span of 5 bases. This CDR3 spans 11 amino acids. CDR3: CSARRAGELFF. CDR3 in DNA: TGCAGTGCTAGGCGGGCCGGGGAGCTGTTTTTT.

As concerns this clonotype: At one end the junction does not follow the germline gene, possibly because of a read error. The V and J genes are TRBV19 and TRBJ1-5; D gene uncertain. CDR1 LNHDA and CDR2 SQIVND come from the germline V gene (reference sequence). The CDR3 runs 17 residues. The CDR3 loop reads CASRDSVRAYSSQPQHF. The CDR3 DNA sequence: TGTGCCAGTAGGGACTCGGTAAGGGCCTATAGCAGTCAGCCCCAGCATTTT.

The gene calls are TRBV20-1 and TRBJ2-2, with D perhaps matching TRBD1 or TRBD2 (5 bases each). Trimming pared 4 bases from V and 6 bases from J, leaving 15 bases between. Germline values: CDR1 DFQATT, CDR2 SNEGSKA (reference sequence). The CDR3 has 14 residues. The CDR3 loop reads CSATSVRGPGELFF. In nucleotides, the CDR3 is TGCAGTGCTACCTCGGTCCGGGGCCCCGGGGAGCTGTTTTTT.

This chain uses TRBV7-3 with TRBJ2-1; D is undetermined. V lost 5 bases and J lost 8, with 10 bases in between. This CDR3 has 12 amino acids. CDR1 is SGHTA and CDR2 is FQGTGA in the germline V gene. CDR3 residues: CASSQVGYEQFF. The DNA for the CDR3 is TGTGCCAGCAGCCAGGTGGGGTATGAGCAGTTCTTC.